The T cell receptor (beta chain) described here comes from a study of T cell changes during pregnancy in multiple sclerosis. V shed 2 bases, J shed 4 bases, and the junction held 2 bases outside the gene matches. Germline V lookup: CDR1 GTSNPN, CDR2 SVGIG (reference sequence). The CDR3 has 14 residues. Profiled with immunoSEQ multiplex PCR; TCRdb holds only in-frame clones, not every one. The sample holds fewer than 55,000 clones, around 89% seen once. This clone was counted a few times. Source: CD8+ T cells from peripheral blood mononuclear cells, taken after pregnancy. The chain joins TRBV30 to TRBJ1-1; 12 bases are a match to TRBD1. This receptor was obtained from a female donor in good health, enrolled as a control in a pregnancy study. CDR3 protein: CAWSLGQGATEAFF. The CDR3 coding sequence is TGTGCCTGGAGTTTGGGACAGGGGGCCACTGAAGCTTTCTTT.